These T cell receptor beta chains were read from a single sample in a study of CD8 T cells in Susac syndrome. Using its own MiXCR run on the immunoSEQ multiplex PCR reads, TCRdb lists one record per CDR3 protein. The sample yields fewer than 70,000 distinct CDR3 sequences, around 95% seen once. The material sequenced was CD8+ T cells from PBMCs. The receptors derive from a human donor in good health. Each CDR3 is given with its conserved first and last residue. The D gene is left open where the match is weak. Clone size is shown for a subset of rows, as once, few, many or a class of expanded clone.

V gene	D gene	clone size	J gene	CDR3 DNA	CDR3 protein
TRBV4-3	NA	NA	TRBJ1-4	TGCGCCAGCAGCCCCTCCCTCCGGGATGCTAATGAAAAACTGTTTTTT	CASSPSLRDANEKLFF
TRBV10-3	NA	NA	TRBJ2-2	TGTGCCATCAGTGACCCCGGGGAGCTGTTTTTT	CAISDPGELFF
TRBV12-3/TRBV12-4	NA	NA	TRBJ1-5	TGTGCCAGCACTTCTGTGGTCTATAGCAATCAGCCCCAGCATTTT	CASTSVVYSNQPQHF
TRBV7-9	NA	NA	TRBJ1-2	TGTGCCAACAGCTTGGCAGGGAGGTTAGCTGGCTACACCTTC	CANSLAGRLAGYTF
TRBV6-5	TRBD1	NA	TRBJ2-2	TGTGCCAGCAGTTACTCGAAGTGGACAGGGAACACCGGGGAGCTGTTTTTT	CASSYSKWTGNTGELFF
TRBV4-3	TRBD2	NA	TRBJ2-5	TGCGCCAGCAGCCAAGATGTGGGGAACGGCGGGGGTACTCGAGAGACCCAGTACTTC	CASSQDVGNGGGTRETQYF
TRBV9	NA	NA	TRBJ2-1	TGTGCCAGCACCGAGGGTCCAGAGGGGGATGAGCAGTTCTTC	CASTEGPEGDEQFF
TRBV3-1	NA	NA	TRBJ2-2	TGTGCCAGCAGCCCTGGACCCGCGGGCACCGGGGAGCTGTTTTTT	CASSPGPAGTGELFF
TRBV27	NA	NA	TRBJ1-2	TGTGCCAGCAGTTCACGCGGTCAGGGTAACTATGGCTACACCTTC	CASSSRGQGNYGYTF
TRBV12-3/TRBV12-4	TRBD1	NA	TRBJ2-3	TGTGCCAGCAGTTTCCGGCCTGGACAGGGTCCTCAAGGGTGGTATTTT	CASSFRPGQGPQGWYF
TRBV7-9	NA	few	TRBJ1-1	TGTGCCAGCAGCTTAAGGGACACTGAAGCTTTCTTT	CASSLRDTEAFF
TRBV30	TRBD1	NA	TRBJ2-1	TGTGCCTGGAGTACGGACAGGTACAATGAGCAGTTCTTC	CAWSTDRYNEQFF
TRBV29-1	NA	NA	TRBJ2-7	TGCAGCGTACTTCAGAGCTACGAGCAGTACTTC	CSVLQSYEQYF
TRBV18	NA	NA	TRBJ1-1	TGTGCCAGCTCCCCAGTGGGGGCGGAAGCTTTCTTT	CASSPVGAEAFF
TRBV4-1	NA	once	TRBJ1-6	TGCGCCAGCAGCCAAGGAGATAATTCACCCCTCCACTTT	CASSQGDNSPLHF
TRBV29-1	TRBD2	NA	TRBJ2-5	TGCAGCGTTCACCTTCCGCCAGCGGGGCAAGAGACCCAGTACTTC	CSVHLPPAGQETQYF
TRBV6-5	NA	NA	TRBJ1-2	TGTGCCAGCAGTTACTCATTGAGCTATGGCTACACCTTC	CASSYSLSYGYTF
TRBV28	NA	NA	TRBJ1-3	TGTGCCAGCAGTTTCGTATTAATGGGAGGAAACACCATATATTTT	CASSFVLMGGNTIYF
TRBV28	TRBD1	NA	TRBJ1-1	TGTGCCAGCAGTGCCCCGGCATGGACAGGGATGAACACTGAAGCTTTCTTT	CASSAPAWTGMNTEAFF
TRBV2	NA	once	TRBJ2-3	TGTGCCAGCAGTCCCGGGACCCCTAGTCCAGATACGCAGTATTTT	CASSPGTPSPDTQYF
TRBV7-9	NA	NA	TRBJ2-1	TGTGCCAGCAGCTGGGGCGCAGGGGACAATGAGCAGTTCTTC	CASSWGAGDNEQFF
TRBV9	NA	NA	TRBJ2-6	TGTGCCAGCAGCGGTGGGGGTCAGACTGGGGCCAACGTCCTGACTTTC	CASSGGGQTGANVLTF
TRBV30	NA	NA	TRBJ2-7	TGTGCCTGGAGTGTGGGCCCCTCGAACGAGCAGTACTTC	CAWSVGPSNEQYF
TRBV29-1	NA	NA	TRBJ1-2	TGCAGCGCCCCCTGGCTCTATGGCTACACCTTC	CSAPWLYGYTF
TRBV29-1	NA	NA	TRBJ2-1	TGCAGCGTTTCCGCTAAGTACAATGAGCAGTTCTTC	CSVSAKYNEQFF
TRBV13	TRBD2	NA	TRBJ2-5	TGTGCCAGCAGCCTCCGACTAGCGGGGGCCGGATACCAAGAGACCCAGTACTTC	CASSLRLAGAGYQETQYF
TRBV20-1	NA	once	TRBJ2-3	TGCAGTGCTAGAAGGGGCGGATCGGGAGATACGCAGTATTTT	CSARRGGSGDTQYF
TRBV3-1	NA	NA	TRBJ2-1	TGTGCCAGCAGCCAAGAAGGCGGGGAGCAGTTCTTC	CASSQEGGEQFF
TRBV7-2	NA	NA	TRBJ2-3	TGTGCCAGCAGCTTAGGCACAGATACGCAGTATTTT	CASSLGTDTQYF
TRBV7-2	NA	NA	TRBJ2-2	TGTGCCAGCAGCTTAACCCGCACCGGGGAGCTGTTTTTT	CASSLTRTGELFF
TRBV12-3/TRBV12-4	NA	NA	TRBJ2-2	TGTGCCAGCAGGACAGACACCGGGGAGCTGTTTTTT	CASRTDTGELFF
TRBV4-3	NA	NA	TRBJ2-1	TGCGCCAGCAGCCAAGATAGGGCACAACTCTACAATGAGCAGTTCTTC	CASSQDRAQLYNEQFF
TRBV7-9	NA	NA	TRBJ2-3	TGTGCCAGCAGCTTAGCGGGGGGATCAGATACGCAGTATTTT	CASSLAGGSDTQYF
TRBV3-1	NA	NA	TRBJ1-4	TGTGCCAGCAGTCATGAAGACCCAGGAGAAAAACTGTTTTTT	CASSHEDPGEKLFF
TRBV9	NA	NA	TRBJ2-4	TGTGCCAGCAGCGTAGACATCAAAGACATTCAGTACTTC	CASSVDIKDIQYF
TRBV6-2/TRBV6-3	NA	NA	TRBJ1-5	TGTGCCAGCAGTTATCCTCAGCCCCAGCATTTT	CASSYPQPQHF